This TCR beta chain stems from a study of T-cell memory formation after mild COVID-19. Across the study: Each donor largely had its own TCR clusters.

This clonotype was observed a handful of times. Its antigen is still unknown. Study-level findings and limits: Clones contracting day 15 to 85 were balanced CD4/CD8; later expanders leaned CD4+. For second-wave clones that peaked at day 37, SARS-CoV-2 specificity went unverified.

In germline, CDR1 is ENHRY, CDR2 SYGVKD. V shed 3 bases and J 4 bases; nucleotides not matched to a gene: 1. The CDR3 runs 13 residues. Constant-segment-primed 5'RACE gave TCR alpha and TCR beta cDNA libraries with sample barcodes and UMIs. TCRdb fed the 5' RACE reads into MiXCR, producing one record per CDR3 protein. The sample includes approximately 350,000 distinct CDR3 sequences, around 13% of them seen just once. This receptor was obtained from a young man who had mild COVID-19 (a few samples of this study predate the infection). Cell type and time point are not known. This chain uses TRBV10-3 with TRBJ2-3, with 7 nucleotides matching TRBD1. The sample taken for sequencing was PBMCs or a T cell subset sorted from them (not recorded which). CDR3 protein: CAISDTGADTQYF. The CDR3 nucleotides are TGTGCCATCAGTGATACAGGGGCAGATACGCAGTATTTT.